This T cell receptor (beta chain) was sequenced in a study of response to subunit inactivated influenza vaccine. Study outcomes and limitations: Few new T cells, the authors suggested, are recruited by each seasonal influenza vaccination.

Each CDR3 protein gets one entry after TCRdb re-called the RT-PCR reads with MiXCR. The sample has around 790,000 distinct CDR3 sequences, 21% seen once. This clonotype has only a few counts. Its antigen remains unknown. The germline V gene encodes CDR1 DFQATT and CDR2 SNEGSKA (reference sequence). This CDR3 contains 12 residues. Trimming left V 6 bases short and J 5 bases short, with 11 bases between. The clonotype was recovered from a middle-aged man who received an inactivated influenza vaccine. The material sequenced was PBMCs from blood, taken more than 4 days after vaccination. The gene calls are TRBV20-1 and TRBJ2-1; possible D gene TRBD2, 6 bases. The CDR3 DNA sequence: TGCAGTGCGGAGGGCCACCACAATGAGCAGTTCTTC. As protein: CSAEGHHNEQFF.